The 2 T cell receptor beta chains presented below share a single source sample, sequenced in a study of T-cell memory formation after mild COVID-19. One entry per CDR3 protein, called by TCRdb with MiXCR from the 5' RACE reads. The sample consists of fewer than 200,000 distinct CDR3 sequences, under 20% of them appearing once. The sequenced sample consisted of PBMCs or a T cell subset sorted from them (not recorded which). All receptors come from a man aged 18 to 29 who had mild COVID-19 (a few samples of this study predate the infection). Cell type and time point are not known.

This clonotype was recorded many times. V usage is TRBV5-1 and J usage is TRBJ1-1; no clear D. The CDR3 length is 14 residues. V shed 4 bases and J shed 5 bases, with 15 bases lying between them. Germline values: CDR1 SGHRS, CDR2 YFSETQ. This CDR3 is CASSQNPGITEAFF. CDR3 nucleotide sequence: TGCGCCAGCAGCCAGAATCCGGGGATTACTGAAGCTTTCTTT.

This rearrangement joins TRBV5-1 to TRBJ1-1, with TRBD1 matching 9 bases. The CDR3 contains 14 residues. CDR1 and CDR2 (germline): SGHRS, YFSETQ. V shed 3 bases and J 4 bases; nucleotides not matched to a gene: 4. The CDR3 DNA reads as TGCGCCAGCAGCTCCGGGACAGGGTTCACTGAAGCTTTCTTT. It codes for CASSSGTGFTEAFF.